The following is a TCR beta chain sequence with its context. Its antigen is unidentified. Second-dose schedules of about 4 or about 12 weeks were combined. Only in-frame clones appear in the TCRdb table, and some are missing; sequencing was by immunoSEQ multiplex PCR. Among approximately 75,000 clones listed, roughly 88% were seen once. CDR1 is MDHEN, CDR2 SYDVKM, per germline. V was pared by 6 bases and J by 4 bases, with 11 bases of the junction left unmatched. This CDR3 is 15 amino acids long. This sample stems from a study of T cell responses to AZD1222 COVID-19 vaccine. Study results and limitations: Most donors were white British and more were female, and clonal diversity was possibly underestimated. The study reported that nearly half of spike-specific TCRs target unmutated variant regions.

This specimen was peripheral blood, taken 28 days after the second AZD1222 dose. The J gene is TRBJ1-2, the V gene TRBV28; 7 nucleotides match TRBD1. The clonotype originates from an adult who received the AZD1222 COVID-19 vaccine. As DNA, the CDR3 is TGTGCCAGCAGGGGGGACAGCTTCTCGGCCTATGGCTACACCTTC. Translated, it gives CASRGDSFSAYGYTF.